The subject of this entry is one T cell receptor beta chain. Antigen: not known. This entry comes from a study of shared clonotypes between healthy human individuals. Study results and caveats: Researchers sampled blood only, noting tissue repertoires likely differ.

Method: immunoSEQ multiplex PCR; TCRdb's copy keeps in-frame clones and lacks some. The sample contains approximately 2,000,000 clones, 85% to 95% of which appear only once. The source of this sequence is a man aged 18 to 29 in good health. Some clones in this sample may be carry-over from other donors' samples. The sample taken for sequencing was naive CD4+ T cells from PBMCs. Subset described: CD45RA+ positively selected.

The CDR3 loop is CASSRDEGLETQYF. In DNA form, the CDR3 reads TGCGCCAGCAGCCGAGATGAGGGTCTGGAGACCCAGTACTTC. The chain joins TRBV5-1 to TRBJ2-5, with D possibly TRBD2 on 5 matching bases. The germline gives CDR1 SGHRS, CDR2 YFSETQ. The CDR3 has 14 amino acids. Trimming shortened V by 4 bases and J by 5 bases, and 15 bases separated the two germline ends.